The rows below give T cell receptor beta chains drawn from one sample of a study of regulatory T cells in long-lasting Graves disease. TCRdb used MiXCR to reprocess the multiplex PCR reads, holding one entry per CDR3 protein. Here the sample spans about 660,000 distinct CDR3 sequences, approximately 29% being singletons. This specimen consisted of peripheral blood mononuclear cells (PBMCs), obtained when the disease was refractory, from a patient treated with antithyroid drugs. All receptors derive from a female donor with Graves disease. CDR3s include the opening cysteine and the closing phenylalanine or tryptophan. Fields, in order: CDR3 protein, CDR3 DNA, D gene, J gene, clone size, V gene. D genes are given only for firm matches. Expanded clones are given a class, and other clones once, few, many or no size at all.

CASSQIGTDQPQHF,TGTGCCAGCAGCCAAATTGGGACAGATCAGCCCCAGCATTTT,TRBD1,TRBJ1-5,-,TRBV12-3/TRBV12-4
CATDRANTGELFF,TGTGCCACGGACAGAGCGAACACCGGGGAGCTGTTTTTT,-,TRBJ2-2,-,TRBV19
CASSYLRGTAHHADGYTF,TGTGCCAGCAGTTACTTGAGAGGGACAGCACACCACGCGGATGGCTACACCTTC,TRBD1,TRBJ1-2,-,TRBV6-2/TRBV6-3
CASSFGGRGQQTQYF,TGTGCCAGCAGTTTTGGTGGCCGGGGTCAACAGACCCAGTACTTC,-,TRBJ2-5,many,TRBV28
CASKPGGDRGYTF,TGTGCCAGCAAGCCGGGGGGCGATCGTGGCTACACCTTC,-,TRBJ1-2,many,TRBV2
CASSLVSGTPLHF,TGTGCCAGCAGCTTAGTCAGCGGGACACCCCTCCACTTT,-,TRBJ1-6,few,TRBV7-2
CASSHRTRNSPLHF,TGTGCCAGCAGCCACCGAACCCGAAATTCACCCCTCCACTTT,-,TRBJ1-6,few,TRBV12-3/TRBV12-4
CAISAGTGGYEQYF,TGTGCCATCAGTGCGGGAACAGGGGGATACGAGCAGTACTTC,TRBD1,TRBJ2-7,-,TRBV10-3
CASSYSGGYGYTF,TGTGCCAGCAGTTACTCGGGCGGCTATGGCTACACCTTC,-,TRBJ1-2,many,TRBV6-2/TRBV6-3
CASSLRDRQIHEQYF,TGTGCCAGCAGCCTGAGGGACAGGCAAATCCACGAGCAGTACTTC,TRBD1,TRBJ2-7,few,TRBV7-2
CASILTGSYEQYF,TGTGCCAGCATTTTGACAGGGTCCTACGAGCAGTACTTC,TRBD1,TRBJ2-7,many,TRBV11-2
CASSSGSWYTEAFF,TGTGCCAGTAGCTCAGGGAGTTGGTACACTGAAGCTTTCTTT,-,TRBJ1-1,-,TRBV19
CAISESMAGNQPQHF,TGTGCCATCAGTGAGTCTATGGCAGGGAATCAGCCCCAGCATTTT,-,TRBJ1-5,few,TRBV10-3
CSVEVGYGNQPQHF,TGCAGCGTTGAGGTGGGGTATGGGAATCAGCCCCAGCATTTT,-,TRBJ1-5,-,TRBV29-1
CASRQGERSPLHF,TGCGCCAGCAGACAGGGAGAGAGGTCACCCCTGCACTTT,-,TRBJ1-6,-,TRBV10-2
CAWSKVEVRGYGYTF,TGTGCCTGGAGTAAGGTAGAAGTAAGAGGCTATGGCTACACCTTC,-,TRBJ1-2,-,TRBV30
CASSPDNQNTEAFF,TGTGCCAGCAGTCCGGACAACCAGAACACTGAAGCTTTCTTT,-,TRBJ1-1,many,TRBV12-3/TRBV12-4
CSASGTALTNGYTF,TGCAGTGCTAGCGGGACAGCCTTAACTAATGGCTACACCTTC,TRBD1,TRBJ1-2,few,TRBV20-1
CASVSRGTEAFF,TGTGCCAGCGTCAGCCGGGGCACTGAAGCTTTCTTT,-,TRBJ1-1,-,TRBV6-1
CASSASGSPRQETQYF,TGTGCCAGCAGTGCTAGCGGGAGCCCCCGGCAAGAGACCCAGTACTTC,TRBD2,TRBJ2-5,few,TRBV2
CSATPSGVGEQYF,TGCAGTGCTACACCTAGCGGGGTAGGGGAGCAGTACTTC,TRBD2,TRBJ2-7,-,TRBV20-1
CASSDRDRAGETQYF,TGTGCCAGCAGCGACAGGGACAGGGCAGGAGAGACCCAGTACTTC,TRBD1,TRBJ2-5,many,TRBV28
CASSLAGVGNIQYF,TGCGCCAGCAGCTTGGCCGGGGTGGGAAACATTCAGTACTTC,-,TRBJ2-4,-,TRBV5-1
CASSFGQGLLSGANVLTF,TGTGCCAGCAGTTTCGGACAGGGCCTACTCTCTGGGGCCAACGTCCTGACTTTC,TRBD1,TRBJ2-6,few,TRBV12-3/TRBV12-4
CASSTGKRETQYF,TGTGCCAGCAGCACAGGGAAGCGAGAGACCCAGTACTTC,-,TRBJ2-5,many,TRBV12-3/TRBV12-4
CASSLGSGNSPLHF,TGTGCCAGCAGCTTAGGTAGCGGGAATTCACCCCTCCACTTT,-,TRBJ1-6,few,TRBV7-8
CASSYRATGLAASEQFF,TGTGCCAGCAGCTATCGAGCGACGGGACTAGCGGCAAGTGAGCAGTTCTTC,TRBD2,TRBJ2-1,-,TRBV7-3
CASSLGGTPPEKLFF,TGTGCCAGCAGCTTGGGTGGGACCCCGCCTGAAAAACTGTTTTTT,-,TRBJ1-4,-,TRBV5-5